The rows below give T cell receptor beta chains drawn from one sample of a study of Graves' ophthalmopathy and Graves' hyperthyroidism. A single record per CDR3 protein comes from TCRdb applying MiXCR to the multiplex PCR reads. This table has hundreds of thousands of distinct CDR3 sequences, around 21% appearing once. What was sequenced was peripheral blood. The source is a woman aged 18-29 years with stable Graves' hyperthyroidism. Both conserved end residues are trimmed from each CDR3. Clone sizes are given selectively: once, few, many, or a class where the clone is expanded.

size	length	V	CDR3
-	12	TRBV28	ASSRTGALSPLH
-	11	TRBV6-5	ASSYHKNTEAF
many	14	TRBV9	ASSVAGGLSGNTIY
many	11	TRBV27	ASSLTGGDGYT
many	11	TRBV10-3	AISPRLNTEAF
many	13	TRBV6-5	ASSLNWRQGANWY
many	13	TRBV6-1	ASSVSGARKETQY
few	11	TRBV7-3	ASSFARDSPLH
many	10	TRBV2	AGGQGPYGYT
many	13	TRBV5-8	ASSLWDPPKETQY
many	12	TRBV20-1	SAPPTGTPETQY
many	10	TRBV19	ASSQGANIQY
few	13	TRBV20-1	SARGGQDFGNTIY
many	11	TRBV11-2	ASSKTQGETQY
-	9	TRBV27	ASRSLYGYT
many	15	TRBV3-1	ASSQVFRAGASYEQY
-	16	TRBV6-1	ASSKGLGSPSRRYEQY
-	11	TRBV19	ASSRAPSTEQY
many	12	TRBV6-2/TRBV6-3	ASTSYATNYGYT
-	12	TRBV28	ASIPPLQSYEQY
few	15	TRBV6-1	ASWGVRDSGGFTEAF
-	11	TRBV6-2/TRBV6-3	ASSSIENTDAF
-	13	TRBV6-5	ASSYRDTYFGGYT
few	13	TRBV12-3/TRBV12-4	ASTLGGHLNTEAF
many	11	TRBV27	ASSFGGLETQY
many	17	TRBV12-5	ASGFLGQGSGSDTGELF
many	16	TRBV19	ASSIDPPWTGSNEKLF
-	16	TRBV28	ASSGAGTGVSLDTEAF
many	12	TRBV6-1	ASYSRSANYGYT
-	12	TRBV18	ASSPNQDSDTQY
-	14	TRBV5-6	ASSLQGLAGSYEQY
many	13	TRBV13	ASSLRGQLNTEAF
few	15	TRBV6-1	ASSGGTGSRMDTEAF
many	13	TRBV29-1	SVGGRQALNYGYT
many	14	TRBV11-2	ASSPHGHQANYGYT
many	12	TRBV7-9	ASSFSDRGHEQY
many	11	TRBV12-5	ASARAGNQPQH
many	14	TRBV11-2	ASRSVKGAIGETQY
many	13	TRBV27	ASSSTSGRAGEQY
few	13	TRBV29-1	SVEGLAGVSYEQY
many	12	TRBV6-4	ASSRTQDTGELF
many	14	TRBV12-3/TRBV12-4	ASSLGGLANRETQY
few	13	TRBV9	ASSPRGQSSYEQY
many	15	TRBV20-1	SARGRLAGVASETQY
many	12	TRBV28	ATEEGGDVKTQY
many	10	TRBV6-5	ASSYGQGGYT
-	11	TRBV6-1	ASSDVGNQPQH
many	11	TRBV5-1	ASSSGVRGTQY
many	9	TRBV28	ASSFEGQQY
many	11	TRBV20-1	SARSGFSYEQY
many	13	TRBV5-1	ASSSRGKNTGELF
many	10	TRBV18	ASSPPGETQY
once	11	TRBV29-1	SVDGGAGLEQY
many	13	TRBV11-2	ASSLGQGSVDGYT
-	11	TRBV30	AWSENSNQPQH
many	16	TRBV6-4	ASRDSRGLAGGYGELF
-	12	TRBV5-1	ASSLGLPSYEQY
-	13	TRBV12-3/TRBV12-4	ASSLGQGPLYGYT
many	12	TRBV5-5	ASSLGGGPQPQH